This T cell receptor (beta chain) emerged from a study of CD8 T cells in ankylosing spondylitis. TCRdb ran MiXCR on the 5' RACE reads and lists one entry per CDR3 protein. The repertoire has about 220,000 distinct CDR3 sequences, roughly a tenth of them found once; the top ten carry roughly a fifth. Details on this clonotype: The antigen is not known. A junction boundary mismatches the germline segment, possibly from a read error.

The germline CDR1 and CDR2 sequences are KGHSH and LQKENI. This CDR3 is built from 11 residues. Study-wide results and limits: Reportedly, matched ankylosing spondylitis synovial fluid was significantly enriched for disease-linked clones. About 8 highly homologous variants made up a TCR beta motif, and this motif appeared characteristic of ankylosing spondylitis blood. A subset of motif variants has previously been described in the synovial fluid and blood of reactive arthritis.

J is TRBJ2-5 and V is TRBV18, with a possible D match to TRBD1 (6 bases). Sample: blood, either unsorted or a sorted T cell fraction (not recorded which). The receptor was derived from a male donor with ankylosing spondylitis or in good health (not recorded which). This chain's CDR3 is CASSPQQGTVF. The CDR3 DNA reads TGTGCCAGCTCACCCCAACAGGGTACGGTCTTC.